The present TCR beta chain was sequenced within a study of identical twins. Findings of the study overall: Models predicted too little out-of-frame TCR alpha sharing in monozygotic twins. Fewer insertions marked abundant cord blood beta clonotypes; young adult naive trended weakly, memory not at all. For zero-insertion analyses, partial confounding could come from invariant MAIT and iNKT cells.

CDR1 and CDR2 from the germline V gene are LGHDT and YNNKEL (reference sequence). The CDR3 length is 14 residues. V lost 2 bases and J 12 bases, leaving 17 bases between the germline ends. This clonotype was seen at least ten times. Its specificity is not known. TCRdb recomputed calls from the 5' RACE reads with MiXCR, one row per CDR3 protein. The sample yields over 550,000 distinct CDR3 sequences, just over 7% seen once. The same data also contributed to another study, on yellow fever vaccine responses in identical twins.

The sequence was obtained from a woman aged 18-30 years in good health. Sequencing used PBMCs. The V and J genes are TRBV3-1 and TRBJ2-1, with D possibly TRBD2 on 6 matching bases. The CDR3 reads CASSQTGRRGRQFF. Here the CDR3 DNA reads TGTGCCAGCAGCCAAACCGGGAGAAGAGGTAGGCAGTTCTTC.